This TCR beta chain was identified during a study of T cells after yellow fever vaccination. Overall study findings and caveats: The CD4 compartment and the CD8 compartment contained a small share of clonotypes in common. Re-detected after boosting: most primary clones, more than 95% of CD4 and 80% to 90% of CD8.

A word on this clonotype: The antigen is undetermined.

For TCR, cDNA came from 5'RACE template switching, which added a universal primer site and UMIs. Each CDR3 protein gets one entry after TCRdb re-called the 5' RACE reads with MiXCR. Of 200,000 to 300,000 distinct CDR3 sequences in the sample, 5.5% to 8.5% are singletons; the top ten hold 1% to 1.2%. The V gene's germline CDR1 is LGHDT and CDR2 YNNKEL (reference sequence). J gave up 9 bases and V 3 bases, and 3 bases lay outside the gene matches. CDR3 length equals 14 residues. J is TRBJ1-6 and V is TRBV3-1; 9 positions agree with TRBD1. This sequence was found in a man aged 25 to 40 who received the YFV17D yellow fever vaccine. The sequences come from CD4+ T cells sorted from PBMCs, collected on the day of the yellow fever booster vaccination. The CDR3 reads CASSHVDRGSPLHF. CDR3 sequence (DNA): TGTGCCAGCAGCCATGTGGACAGGGGTTCACCCCTCCACTTT.